This TCR beta chain was obtained from a study of CD8+CD57+ T cells in acquired aplastic anemia. Study observations and caveats: Patients and controls had in common 25 to 30 CD8+ CDR3 sequences.

In patients chosen for sequencing, flow cytometry had shown CD8+CD57+ cell expansion. Genomic DNA, the template, was used for profiling of the TCR beta VDJ and CDR3. TCRdb reprocessed the reads with MiXCR, giving one entry per CDR3 protein. Of around 290,000 distinct CDR3 sequences in the sample, 56% were seen once. As for this clonotype: What it binds is unknown.

The CDR3 runs to 14 residues. Per germline, CDR1 MGHDK and CDR2 SYGVNS. Trimming took off 5 bases at V and 5 bases at J, with 13 bases between the two ends. The chain uses TRBV25-1 and TRBJ1-5; possible D gene TRBD1, 6 bases. Sequencing input: sorted CD4+, CD8+, or CD8+CD57+ T cells (not recorded which) from PBMCs. The TCR was taken from a human donor with aplastic anemia. The CDR3 nucleotides are TGTGCCAGCAGTCAGACAGGAACTCATCAGCCCCAGCATTTT. This translates into CASSQTGTHQPQHF.